This TCR beta chain was sequenced for a study of blood T cells in healthy people across ages. A second PCR, run for roughly 7 to 12 cycles, used a sample-barcoded 5' primer plus a J-beta primer mix. TCRdb reprocessed the 5' RACE reads via MiXCR and lists one record per CDR3 protein. Counted here are around 1.5 million distinct CDR3 sequences, approximately 42% occurring once; the ten biggest clones make up approximately 7.9%. This receptor was identified in a woman aged 18-30 years in good health. Input material: blood.

The CDR3 DNA reads as TGTGCCAGCAGCTGGAGGGGGAACTATGGCTACACCTTC. It specifies CASSWRGNYGYTF. V gene TRBV5-4 combines with J gene TRBJ1-2; D may be TRBD1 (6 bases). This CDR3 has 13 amino acids. Germline-derived CDR1 and CDR2 are SGHNT and YYREEE (reference sequence). V was trimmed by 3 bases and J by 2 bases, leaving 8 bases between them.